This TCR beta chain is from a study of blood T cell repertoires in COVID-19. The wider study: Samples representing acute and convalescent COVID-19 were sourced from the United States, Italy and Spain. PBMCs, B-cell-depleted T cells, or T cells were the source of the cDNA or gDNA that made up the material.

This clone occurred a few times. Some clones are missing from TCRdb's copy, which holds only in-frame ones; the method was immunoSEQ multiplex PCR. The profile shows 150,000 to 200,000 clones, about 88% of them singletons. The CDR3 length is 15 residues. With 0 bases removed from V and 7 bases from J, the gap between germline ends came to 11 bases. CDR1 SGHDT and CDR2 YYEEEE come from the germline V gene. The chain couples TRBV5-6 to TRBJ1-6; the D gene is possibly TRBD1 (6 bases). Sequenced input: peripheral blood. The source is a man aged 25-40 years with active or convalescent COVID-19. For the CDR3, the DNA is TGTGCCAGCAGCTTGGGACAGGCCGTGAATTCACCCCTCCACTTT. Protein: CASSLGQAVNSPLHF.